This TCR beta chain was retrieved from a study of cytomegalovirus exposure and HLA in healthy donors. Study context: Prior work identified roughly 120 million unique TCR beta sequences in about 179 million T cells.

Germline-derived CDR1 and CDR2 are SGHRS and YFSETQ. The CDR3 runs to 16 residues. V lost 4 bases and J lost 3; bases outside the gene matches: 11. The PCR made use of 60 Vbeta and 13 Jbeta primers. In the original processing: A later analysis counted 70 million to 85 million unique TCR beta chains, some 12 million shared. Sequencing used immunoSEQ multiplex PCR; TCRdb keeps in-frame clones, though not all of them. V, J and clone size reflect that table, while D and trimming were determined from the DNA. Altogether 150,000 to 200,000 clones are present, 60% to 80% being singletons, with the ten largest covering about 1.3%.

The chain employs TRBV5-1 and TRBJ2-3, with 7 bases aligning to TRBD1. Sequenced input: PBMCs. The clonotype was recovered from a man between 60 and 70 years old in good health and CMV-seronegative. The CDR3 protein is CASSLGVDRATDTQYF. The CDR3 nucleotides are TGCGCCAGCAGCCTTGGAGTAGACAGGGCTACAGATACGCAGTATTTT.